One and the same sample provided the 29 T cell receptor beta chains below, sequenced in a study of T cells in Graves' hyperthyroidism and ophthalmopathy. The TCR beta CDR3 regions underwent amplification using RNA transcripts as the source. TCR CDR3 underwent first-round RT-PCR with the HTBI primer set. Via MiXCR, TCRdb re-called the multiplex PCR reads, giving one row per CDR3 protein. The sample yields almost 600,000 distinct CDR3 sequences, around 42% seen once. Sequencing input: peripheral blood or thyroid tissue (not recorded which). These receptors all stem from a young woman with Graves' hyperthyroidism.

V gene TRBV5-6 combines with J gene TRBJ1-1; TRBD1 aligns across 8 bases. V was pared by 4 bases and J by 3 bases, with 20 bases of the junction left unmatched. From germline, CDR1 is SGHDT and CDR2 YYEEEE. The CDR3 length is 19 residues. In DNA, the CDR3 is TGTGCCAGCAGCCCCAGGGGGCGGACGGTGTGGGTTGTGGACACTGAAGCTTTCTTT. This codes for CASSPRGRTVWVVDTEAFF.

The CDR3 nucleotides read TGTGCTACAGTGGCTAACTATGGCTACACCTTC. Amino acid sequence: CATVANYGYTF. This chain joins TRBV2 and TRBJ1-2; D unclear. CDR1 is SNHLY, CDR2 FYNNEI, per germline. The CDR3 is 11 amino acids. Complete variable domain (other parts from reference TRBV2 and TRBJ1-2): EPEVTQTPSHQVTQMGQEVILRCVPISNHLYFYWYRQILGQKVEFLVSFYNNEISEKSEIFDDQFSVERPDGSNFTLKIRSTKLEDSAMYFCATVANYGYTFGSGTRLTVV.

With regard to this clonotype: A junction boundary mismatches the germline segment, possibly from a read error. V usage is TRBV25-1 and J usage is TRBJ1-2; no clear D. The CDR3 contains 14 residues. Germline-derived CDR1 and CDR2 are MGHDK and SYGVNS. CDR3 residues: CASSLSTENYGHTF. The CDR3, as DNA: TGTGCCAGCTCACTGAGCACCGAGAACTATGGCCACACCTTC.

This clonotype was found many times. This chain links TRBV29-1 with TRBJ1-2, with 8 bases that match TRBD1. V was clipped by 7 bases and J by 3 bases; unmatched bases: 7. The CDR3 has 13 residues. CDR1 is SQVTM, CDR2 ANQGSEA, per germline. The CDR3 coding sequence is TGCAGCGATGGACAGGGTTCAGACTATGGCTACACCTTC. As protein: CSDGQGSDYGYTF.

J is TRBJ2-1 and V is TRBV11-2, with 8 nucleotides matching TRBD1. The length of the CDR3 is 13 residues. Looked up from germline, CDR1 is SGHAT and CDR2 is FQNNGV. V was clipped by 6 bases and J by 5 bases; unmatched bases: 3. The CDR3: CASRAGGHNEQFF. Here the CDR3 DNA reads TGTGCCAGCAGGGCAGGGGGCCACAATGAGCAGTTCTTC.

This clonotype was seen only a few times. V and J are TRBV27 and TRBJ1-5, with 9 bases identical to TRBD1. This CDR3 is built from 17 residues. Germline V gives CDR1 MNHEY, CDR2 SMNVEV (reference sequence). Trimming removed 4 bases from V and 4 bases from J; junction bases left unmatched: 11. The CDR3 DNA reads TGTGCCAGCAGTTCTGGGACAGGGAGTAAAAGGAATCAGCCCCAGCATTTT. Its translation: CASSSGTGSKRNQPQHF.

This chain connects TRBV2 to TRBJ1-1; D is perhaps TRBD1 (5 bases). The CDR3 has 13 amino acids. Looked up from germline, CDR1 is SNHLY and CDR2 is FYNNEI. V lost 11 bases to trimming and J lost 1 base, with 14 bases between them. CDR3 sequence: CAGSVGGNTEAFF. The CDR3 region has the DNA TGTGCCGGTTCAGTCGGGGGGAACACTGAAGCTTTCTTT.

This clonotype was found once. The chain couples TRBV7-9 to TRBJ2-5; 16 bases match TRBD2. Germline V lookup: CDR1 SEHNR, CDR2 FQNEAQ (reference sequence). J gave up 5 bases and V 5 bases, and 8 bases lay outside the gene matches. The CDR3 extends over 17 amino acids. The CDR3: CASSLGQGLAGGETQYF. The DNA for the CDR3 is TGTGCCAGCAGCCTCGGACAGGGACTAGCGGGGGGGGAGACCCAGTACTTC. Looking up the rest from reference TRBV7-9 and TRBJ2-5 gives the full variable domain: DTGVSQNPRHKITKRGQNVTFRCDPISEHNRLYWYRQTLGQGPEFLTYFQNEAQLEKSRLLSDRFSAERPKGSFSTLEIQRTEQGDSAMYLCASSLGQGLAGGETQYFGPGTRLLVL.

To note about this clonotype: A single base separates this from a much larger clone, so it may be a read error. The chain joins TRBV24-1 to TRBJ2-3; unclear D gene. CDR1 KGHDR and CDR2 SFDVKD come from the germline V gene. V shed 2 bases and J shed 4 bases, with 18 bases lying between them. The CDR3 is 17 residues long. The CDR3 spells CATSDSPSSEGADTQYF. Written as DNA, the CDR3 is TGTGCCACCAGTGATTCCCCCTCATCAGAAGGCGCAGATACGCAGTATTTT.

This clonotype was picked up many times. The chain recombines TRBV2 with TRBJ1-5; 7 bases align to TRBD1. The trim removed 6 bases at V and 3 bases at J, leaving 8 bases unmatched. The CDR3 totals 15 residues. The V gene's germline CDR1 is SNHLY and CDR2 FYNNEI. The CDR3 coding sequence is TGTGCCAGCAGCCAGATGGGACAGAACAATCAGCCCCAGCATTTT. It yields the protein CASSQMGQNNQPQHF.

This clonotype has a count of ten or more. V usage is TRBV27 and J usage is TRBJ1-1; the D gene is possibly TRBD1 (5 bases). Germline V lookup: CDR1 MNHEY, CDR2 SMNVEV (reference sequence). Trimming pared 6 bases from V and 4 bases from J, leaving 9 bases between. This CDR3 has 12 amino acids. CDR3 sequence: CASRRGSTEAFF. CDR3 sequence (DNA): TGTGCCAGCAGGAGGGGAAGCACTGAAGCTTTCTTT.

With regard to this clonotype: It is unclear where the CDR3 begins or ends on the DNA, so no DNA is shown, and the CDR3 is as TCRdb lists it. The gene calls are TRBV7-9 and TRBJ1-1. The CDR3 length equals 21 residues, ends included. The germline CDR1 and CDR2 sequences are SEHNR and FQNEAQ (reference sequence). The CDR3 sequence is CASSFYICSASRGAMNTEAFF.

This clonotype was detected many times. The V and J genes are TRBV7-2 and TRBJ2-5; D is perhaps TRBD2 (6 bases). Germline CDR1 reads SGHTA; CDR2 reads FQGNSA. V lost 1 base, J lost 5 bases, and 11 bases lay in between. CDR3 size: 14 residues. The CDR3 sequence: CASSLGAGMETQYF. CDR3 nucleotide sequence: TGTGCCAGCAGCTTAGGGGCGGGGATGGAGACCCAGTACTTC.

On this clonotype itself: A much larger clone lies one base from this, so it may be a read error. The gene calls are TRBV20-1 and TRBJ2-7; D not resolved. Deletions cut 3 bases from V and 0 bases from J, with 12 bases between. This CDR3 spans 14 amino acids. Per germline, CDR1 DFQATT and CDR2 SNEGSKA (reference sequence). CDR3 sequence: CSASDRFSSYEQYF. The DNA of the CDR3 is TGCAGTGCTAGTGATCGGTTTAGCTCCTACGAGCAGTACTTC.

The rearrangement joins TRBV11-1 to TRBJ1-2; D remains unclear. CDR3 length: 15 residues. CDR1 SGHAT and CDR2 FQDESV come from the germline V gene (reference sequence). V lost 2 bases and J 6 bases, leaving 16 bases between the germline ends. CDR3 nucleotides: TGTGCCAGCAGCTTAAGGGCCCCGATTGGTGATGGCTACACCTTC. It yields the protein CASSLRAPIGDGYTF.

The V and J genes are TRBV5-1 and TRBJ1-2; unclear D gene. Between the trimmed V and J ends, which lost 0 bases and 9 bases, there was a span of 9 bases. The V gene's germline CDR1 is SGHRS and CDR2 YFSETQ. The CDR3 has 12 amino acids. The CDR3 reads CASSLAIGSYTF. As DNA, the CDR3 is TGCGCCAGCAGCTTGGCCATCGGCAGCTACACCTTC.

This clonotype was seen a single time. The chain carries TRBV29-1 and TRBJ2-7; D possibly uses TRBD1 or TRBD2 (5 bases each). This CDR3 region has 13 residues. CDR1 SQVTM and CDR2 ANQGSEA come from the germline V gene. Trimming shortened V by 5 bases and J by 5 bases, and 16 bases separated the two germline ends. The CDR3 nucleotides read TGCAGCGTTAGGGCAGGGAAGGGAGACGAGCAGTACTTC. Protein sequence: CSVRAGKGDEQYF.

This chain connects TRBV25-1 to TRBJ1-4; possibly TRBD1 for D (5 bases). V was cut by 2 bases and J by 0 bases, with 19 bases left in between. The CDR3 runs to 19 residues. In germline, CDR1 is MGHDK, CDR2 SYGVNS. CDR3 region: CASSEAGYGGVATNEKLFF. The CDR3 DNA is TGTGCCAGCAGTGAAGCAGGCTACGGGGGTGTTGCAACTAATGAAAAACTGTTTTTT.

This clonotype has at least ten counts. The gene calls are TRBV4-1 and TRBJ1-1; D gene uncertain. Germline CDR1 is MGHRA and CDR2 is YSYEKL. The CDR3 runs 16 residues. The V and J ends lost 0 bases and 0 bases respectively, with 11 bases between them. The CDR3: CASSQDLWAVNTEAFF. Written as DNA, the CDR3 is TGCGCCAGCAGCCAAGATCTATGGGCAGTGAACACTGAAGCTTTCTTT.

This clonotype was observed a single time. J is TRBJ2-7 and V is TRBV18; D is perhaps TRBD1 (6 bases). Trimming took off 5 bases at V and 2 bases at J, with 13 bases between the two ends. The CDR3 totals 14 residues. CDR1 KGHSH and CDR2 LQKENI come from the germline V gene. CDR3 DNA sequence: TGTGCCAGCTCATCGCCAGGGGCCACCTACGAGCAGTACTTC. Translating gives CASSSPGATYEQYF.

The sample holds a few counts of this clonotype. A much larger clone sits a single nucleotide away, making a read error possible. The genes are TRBV7-9 and TRBJ1-2, with 7 nucleotides matching TRBD1. This CDR3 has 15 amino acids. The germline gives CDR1 SEHNR, CDR2 FQNEAQ (reference sequence). V gave up 2 bases and J gave up 6 bases; unmatched junction bases: 9. The CDR3, as DNA: TGTGCCAGCAGCTTAACCGGGACAGAGAACCATGGCTACACCTTC. Protein sequence: CASSLTGTENHGYTF.

Remarks on this clonotype: Being one base from a much bigger clone, this may be a read error. The chain carries TRBV12-3 or TRBV12-4 and TRBJ2-7; no clear D gene. With 4 bases removed from V and 3 bases from J, the gap between germline ends came to 10 bases. The CDR3 length is 13 residues. The CDR3 bases are TGTGCCAGCAGTTCGGACGAGTACTACGAGCAGTACTTC. The encoded protein is CASSSDEYYEQYF.

This clonotype was seen ten or more times. This CDR3 is CAARSGDYGYTF. CDR3 DNA: TGTGCCGCAAGGTCGGGTGACTATGGCTACACCTTC. This chain uses TRBV10-3 with TRBJ1-2; D remains unclear. Deletions cut 11 bases from V and 3 bases from J, with 13 bases between. The V gene's germline CDR1 is ENHRY and CDR2 SYGVKD. CDR3 length: 12 amino acids.

The V gene is TRBV5-1, the J gene TRBJ1-2; D remains unclear. The CDR3 consists of 15 residues. Germline V gives CDR1 SGHRS, CDR2 YFSETQ. V lost 0 bases, J lost 2 bases, and 11 bases lay in between. CDR3 in amino acids: CASSLEFSENYGYTF. CDR3 nucleotide sequence: TGCGCCAGCAGCTTGGAGTTCAGCGAGAACTATGGCTACACCTTC.

This clonotype was detected many times. The chain is built from TRBV20-1 and TRBJ2-7, with 9 bases identical to TRBD2. There are 13 residues in the CDR3. Losses at the gene ends were 4 bases for V and 0 bases for J; bases not matched to a gene: 1. The germline V gene has CDR1 DFQATT and CDR2 SNEGSKA (reference sequence). This CDR3 reads CSAISGSSYEQYF. DNA of the CDR3: TGCAGTGCTATTAGCGGGAGCTCCTACGAGCAGTACTTC.

This clonotype was detected many times. The chain is built from TRBV7-3 and TRBJ2-6, with 14 bases that match TRBD2. Germline V gene sequence: CDR1 SGHTA, CDR2 FQGTGA. The CDR3 has 19 residues. V lost 5 bases, J lost 1 base, and 7 bases stayed unmatched. CDR3 loop: CASSPGLAGANSGANVLTF. The CDR3 DNA follows: TGTGCCAGCAGCCCGGGACTAGCGGGAGCCAATTCTGGGGCCAACGTCCTGACTTTC.

The chain recombines TRBV15 with TRBJ1-2, with 9 positions matching TRBD1. J lost 1 base, V lost 5 bases, and 14 bases had no gene match. The CDR3 totals 18 residues. Germline CDR1 LNHNV, CDR2 YYDKDF (reference sequence). CDR3 sequence reads: CATSPQRGDRALNYGYTF. The CDR3 bases are TGTGCCACCAGCCCGCAAAGGGGGGACAGGGCGCTTAACTATGGCTACACCTTC.

With respect to this clonotype: It may be a read error: a sequence one base away is much more abundant. This CDR3 is missing its conserved last phenylalanine or tryptophan, likely due to a read error. The chain is built from TRBV6-6 and TRBJ1-5, with D perhaps matching TRBD1 (5 bases). The CDR3 consists of 16 residues. Trimming removed 5 bases from V and 7 bases from J, with 21 bases in between. Germline values: CDR1 MNHNY, CDR2 SVGAGI (reference sequence). As DNA, the CDR3 is TGTGCCAGCAGTGAATCGGTCTTTCCAGGGCGGCAGCCCCAGCATCTT. Its protein is CASSESVFPGRQPQHL.

This clonotype was counted many times. The chain uses TRBV10-2 and TRBJ2-5; 10 bases are a match to TRBD2. CDR3 size: 16 residues. Trimming at V came to 2 bases and at J to 5 bases, leaving 8 bases not matched to a gene. Germline V gives CDR1 WSHSY, CDR2 SAAADI. The CDR3 region has the DNA TGCGCCAGCAGTGAGGGGACTAGCGTGACAACCGAGACCCAGTACTTC. It is translated as CASSEGTSVTTETQYF.